This paragraph reports one T cell receptor (beta chain). This clonotype was seen at least ten times. Its antigen is not yet known. Per-base quality was not reported, and no clone a single base away is much larger than it. The sample comes from a study of identical twins (dated by TCRdb to the mid-2010s). With respect to the entire study: TCR alpha and beta repertoires from monozygotic twins, unrelated adults of various ages and cord blood were deep-sequenced to test whether fetal clonotypes persist. To rule out contamination, replicate twin experiments were performed at different times with different library preparation protocols.

Receptor libraries were prepared by 5' RACE. Sequencing instrument: Illumina HiSeq 2000. A universal primer binding site was introduced by template switching, and a unique molecular identifier was present in the final cDNA, enabling accurate counting of TCR cDNA molecules. Specific primers in the conserved constant-segment region were used to synthesize first-strand cDNA for the TCR alpha and beta chains. Each cDNA library was double barcoded, with a SMART-Mk sample barcode plus Illumina barcodes, to control for contamination. TruSeq adapter sequences along with Illumina sample barcodes were introduced in two successive PCR steps. The TCR alpha and beta cDNA libraries were sequenced on the Illumina HiSeq platform using custom primers. The published analysis was carried out like this. MiGEC processed the raw reads to extract unique molecular identifiers, while MiXCR was used to determine the CDR3 positions. Recombination models were inferred per individual with the repgenHMM and IGoR tools using an EM algorithm. The analysis of shared clonotypes was done with the tcR package in R, with sharing normalized by the product of cloneset sizes. To study raw recombination free of thymic and clonal selection effects, out-of-frame nonproductive sequences were analyzed. Clones were called with MiXCR by TCRdb after fastp trimmed the public reads at Q25, and only in-frame beta chains were retained. Rows matching on CDR3 protein sequence are summarized as one entry with the most common DNA and genes. It is TCRdb's table, rather than the study itself, that gives the V and J calls and clone size. In all, the sample holds around 470,000 distinct CDR3 sequences, and approximately 15% of those were seen once. The ten top clones hold roughly 0.56% of the sample.

V is pruned by 7 bases and J by 1 base, leaving 8 bases of the junction without a gene match. CDR1 and CDR2, looked up from the germline V gene (reference sequence), are DFQATT and SNEGSKA. From the cysteine through the phenylalanine, the CDR3 covers 14 amino acids. The entry retains the CDR3 DNA only, 42 bases that are in frame from base 1. Every donor in the study was a healthy Caucasian. Three pairs of female monozygotic twins, all aged roughly 18 to 30 years, made up the twin cohort. Positive isolation kits from Invitrogen were used to isolate the CD4+ and CD8+ T cell populations. The paper's findings and limits, for the study overall: Abundant cord blood beta clonotypes carried fewer insertions; young adult naive repertoires showed a weaker similar trend, while memory repertoires showed none. Invariant T cells such as MAIT and iNKT could partly confound zero-insertion analyses, although diverse VJ usage argued against such confounding for most clonotypes. A weaker excess of twin sharing was found in beta out-of-frame sequences because the signal-to-noise ratio was lowered by fewer shared sequences. In monozygotic twins, recombination models systematically underestimated out-of-frame TCR alpha sharing, but the models matched the sharing seen between unrelated individuals. Compared with coincidental sharing between unrelated individuals, an excess of low generation-probability sequences was observed among out-of-frame TCR alpha sequences shared between twins. Conclusions relied on cross-sectional statistical analysis, since the same donors could not be followed over many years.

These data were likewise used in another study, on yellow fever vaccine responses in identical twins. The second study's paper adds: The T cell response to vaccination in identical twins was reported by the authors to appear partly convergent and partly personalized. The study precisely tracked vaccine-responding T cell clones in identical twins.

This receptor was identified in a woman younger than 35 in good health. The chain employs TRBV20-1 and TRBJ2-3; 7 nucleotides in the junction match TRBD1. Sequenced sample: CD4+ T cells sorted from blood. The CDR3 loop reads CSGVTGVRTDTQYF. The DNA sequence is given as TGCAGTGGAGTCACAGGGGTGCGCACAGATACGCAGTATTTT.